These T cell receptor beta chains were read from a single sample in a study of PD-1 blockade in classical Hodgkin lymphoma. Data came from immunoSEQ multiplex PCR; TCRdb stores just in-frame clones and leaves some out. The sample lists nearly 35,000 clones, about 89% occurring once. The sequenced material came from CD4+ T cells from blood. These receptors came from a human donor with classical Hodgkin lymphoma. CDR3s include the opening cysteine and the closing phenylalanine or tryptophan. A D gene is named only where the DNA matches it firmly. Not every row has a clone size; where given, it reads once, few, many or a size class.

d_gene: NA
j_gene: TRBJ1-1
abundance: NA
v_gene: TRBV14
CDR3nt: TGTGCCAGCAGCCAAGTTCCCGGGATCCATTATGAAGCTTTCTTT
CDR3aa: CASSQVPGIHYEAFF

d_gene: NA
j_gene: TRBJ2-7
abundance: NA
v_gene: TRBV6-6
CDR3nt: TGTGCCAGCAGCCCAAGGACGTCCTACGAGCAGTACTTC
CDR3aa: CASSPRTSYEQYF

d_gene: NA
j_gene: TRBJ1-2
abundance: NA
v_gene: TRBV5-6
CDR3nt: TGTGCCAGCAGCTTGGTTGGCAGCCCTACTGGCTACACCTTC
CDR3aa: CASSLVGSPTGYTF

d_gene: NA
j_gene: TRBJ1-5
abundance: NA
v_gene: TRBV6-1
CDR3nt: TGTGCCAGCAGCCCCGGGGTAGGTCAGCCCCAGCATTTT
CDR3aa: CASSPGVGQPQHF

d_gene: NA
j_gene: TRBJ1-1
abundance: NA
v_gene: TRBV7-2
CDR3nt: TGTGCCAGCAGCTTACAGGGATCGGGAACTGAAGCTTTCTTT
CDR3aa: CASSLQGSGTEAFF

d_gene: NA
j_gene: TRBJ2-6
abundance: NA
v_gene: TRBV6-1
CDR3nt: TGTGCCAGCAGTGAAGCGCTTTCGGCGGCTAGAGCTGGGGCCAACGTCCTGACTTTC
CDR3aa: CASSEALSAARAGANVLTF

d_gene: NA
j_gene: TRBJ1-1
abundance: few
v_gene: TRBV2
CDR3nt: TGTGCCAGCAGTAAATCCTCCGGTTTGGCCGCTTTCTTT
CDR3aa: CASSKSSGLAAFF

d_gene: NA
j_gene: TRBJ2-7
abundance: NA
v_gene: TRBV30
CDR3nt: TGTGCCTGGAAACAGGTGCCCTACGAGCAGTACTTC
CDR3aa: CAWKQVPYEQYF

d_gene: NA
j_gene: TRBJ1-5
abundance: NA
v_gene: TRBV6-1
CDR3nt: TGTGCCAGCATTGGGGGGGGTCTCGGCAATCAGCCCCAGCATTTT
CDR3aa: CASIGGGLGNQPQHF

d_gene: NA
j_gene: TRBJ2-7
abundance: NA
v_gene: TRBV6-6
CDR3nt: TGTGCCAGCAAAGACTCCTTTCTGGCCTACGAGCAGTACTTC
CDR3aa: CASKDSFLAYEQYF

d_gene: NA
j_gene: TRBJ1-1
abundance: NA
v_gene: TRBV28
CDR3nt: TGTGCCAGCAGGGAACTCGGACGGATGAACACTGAAGCTTTCTTT
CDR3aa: CASRELGRMNTEAFF

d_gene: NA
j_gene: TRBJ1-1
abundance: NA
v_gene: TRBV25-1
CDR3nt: TGTGCCAGCAGGACGAACACTGAAGCTTTCTTT
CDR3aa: CASRTNTEAFF

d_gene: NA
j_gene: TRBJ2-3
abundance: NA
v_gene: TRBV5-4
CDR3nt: TGTGCCACCGATGGGGAGGGGGGGCCTGGAGATACGCAGTATTTT
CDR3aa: CATDGEGGPGDTQYF

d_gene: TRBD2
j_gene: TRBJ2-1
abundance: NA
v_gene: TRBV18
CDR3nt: TGTGCCAGCTCACCACCGGGACTAGCGGGGGGTCATGAGCAGTTCTTC
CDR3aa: CASSPPGLAGGHEQFF

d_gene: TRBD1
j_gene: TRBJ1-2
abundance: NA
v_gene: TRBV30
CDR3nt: TGTGCCTGGAGTGTGGGACAGGGGAGAGGCTACACCTTC
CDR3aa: CAWSVGQGRGYTF

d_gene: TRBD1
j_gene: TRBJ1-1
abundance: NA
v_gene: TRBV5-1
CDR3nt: TGCGCCAGCAGCTTCCAGGGGGGTACTGAAGCTTTCTTT
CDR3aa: CASSFQGGTEAFF

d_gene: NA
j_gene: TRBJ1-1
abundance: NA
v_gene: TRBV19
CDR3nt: TGTGCCAATACCCTACAGGGAAACACTGAAGCTTTCTTT
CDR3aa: CANTLQGNTEAFF

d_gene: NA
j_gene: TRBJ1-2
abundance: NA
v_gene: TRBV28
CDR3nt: TGTGCCAGCAGCCCTAAGGTGAACTATGGCTACACCTTC
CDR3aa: CASSPKVNYGYTF

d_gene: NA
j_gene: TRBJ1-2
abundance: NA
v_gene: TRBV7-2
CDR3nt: TGTGCCAGCAGCCTCCGAACGCATGGCTACACCTTC
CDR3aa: CASSLRTHGYTF

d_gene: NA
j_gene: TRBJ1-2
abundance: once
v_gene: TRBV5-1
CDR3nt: TGCGCCAGCAGCTTGGCCGGGGCGAGTAAAAACTATGGCTACACCTTC
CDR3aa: CASSLAGASKNYGYTF

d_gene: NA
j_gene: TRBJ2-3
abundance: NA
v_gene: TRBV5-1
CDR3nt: TGCGCCAGCAGCTTTTACGCAGCCAGCACAGATACGCAGTATTTT
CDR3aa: CASSFYAASTDTQYF

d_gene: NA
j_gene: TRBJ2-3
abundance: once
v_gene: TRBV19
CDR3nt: TGTGCCAGTAGTCCCGGGACTCTTGCCACAGATACGCAGTATTTT
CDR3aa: CASSPGTLATDTQYF

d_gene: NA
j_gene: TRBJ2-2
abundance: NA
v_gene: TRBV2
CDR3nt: TGTGCCAGCAAGGGTCCGAACACCGGGGAGCTGTTTTTT
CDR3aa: CASKGPNTGELFF

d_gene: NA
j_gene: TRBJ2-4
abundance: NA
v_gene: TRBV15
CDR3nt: TGTGCCACCAGCCGGGACCTACTAGCCAAAAACATTCAGTACTTC
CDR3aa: CATSRDLLAKNIQYF

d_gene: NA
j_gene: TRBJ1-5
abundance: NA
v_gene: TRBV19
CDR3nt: TGTGCCAGTAGCCCACGCCTGGCCAGGGAGTATAGCAATCAGCCCCAGCATTTT
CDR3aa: CASSPRLAREYSNQPQHF

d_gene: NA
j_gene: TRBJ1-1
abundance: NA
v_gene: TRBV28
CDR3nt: TGTGCCAGCAGTTTGGGGGGGCACACTGAAGCTTTCTTT
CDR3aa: CASSLGGHTEAFF

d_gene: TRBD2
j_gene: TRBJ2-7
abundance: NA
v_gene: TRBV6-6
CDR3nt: TGTGCCAGCAGTTATCCCGGGACTAGCGGATACGAGCAGTACTTC
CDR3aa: CASSYPGTSGYEQYF

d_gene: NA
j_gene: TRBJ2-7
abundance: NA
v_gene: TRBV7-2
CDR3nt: TGTGCCAGCAGCTCCCCAGGGACCACCGCCTACGAGCAGTACTTC
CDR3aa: CASSSPGTTAYEQYF

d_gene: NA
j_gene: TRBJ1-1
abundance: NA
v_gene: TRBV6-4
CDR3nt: TGTGCCAGCAGTGAAGAAGTCTACACTGAAGCTTTCTTT
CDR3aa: CASSEEVYTEAFF

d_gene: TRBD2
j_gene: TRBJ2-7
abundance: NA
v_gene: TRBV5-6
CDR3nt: TGTGCCAGCAGCTGGGGGACTAGAGCCTACGAGCAGTACTTC
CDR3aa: CASSWGTRAYEQYF

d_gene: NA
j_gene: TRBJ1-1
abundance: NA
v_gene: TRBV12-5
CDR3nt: TGTGCTAGTACCCTAGCGGGGGGAATGAACACTGAAGCTTTCTTT
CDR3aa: CASTLAGGMNTEAFF

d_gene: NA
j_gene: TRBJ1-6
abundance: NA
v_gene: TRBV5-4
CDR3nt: TGTGCCAGCAGTTGGGGCCAGGGTTCTTCACCCCTCCACTTT
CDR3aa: CASSWGQGSSPLHF

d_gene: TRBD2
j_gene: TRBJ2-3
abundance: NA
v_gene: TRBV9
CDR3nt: TGTGCCAGCAGCCTGACACCTAGCGGGAATCGGGATACGCAGTATTTT
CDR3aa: CASSLTPSGNRDTQYF

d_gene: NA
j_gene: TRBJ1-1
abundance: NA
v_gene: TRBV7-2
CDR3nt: TGTGCCAGCAGCCCACTAACCTTCACTGAAGCTTTCTTT
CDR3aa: CASSPLTFTEAFF

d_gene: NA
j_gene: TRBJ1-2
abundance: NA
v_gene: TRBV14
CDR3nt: TGTGCCAGCAGCCAAGCGTCCGTCAGGGTTGGCTACACCTTC
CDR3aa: CASSQASVRVGYTF

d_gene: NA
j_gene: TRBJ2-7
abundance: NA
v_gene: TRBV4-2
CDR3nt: TGTGCCAGCGGAAAGGGGGGGTCCTCCTACGAGCAGTACTTC
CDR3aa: CASGKGGSSYEQYF

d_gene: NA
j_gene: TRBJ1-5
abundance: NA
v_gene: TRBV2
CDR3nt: TGTGCCAGCAGCGGCCCAGGGGCTTACAATCAGCCCCAGCATTTT
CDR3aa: CASSGPGAYNQPQHF

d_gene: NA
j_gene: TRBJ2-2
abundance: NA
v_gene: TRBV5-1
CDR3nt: TGCGCCAGCCGGATGGGGGACACCGGGGAGCTGTTTTTT
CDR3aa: CASRMGDTGELFF

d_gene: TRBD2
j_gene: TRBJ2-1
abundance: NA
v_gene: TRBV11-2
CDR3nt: TGTGCCAGCAGCCTATCTAGCGGGGGTTTGAATGAGCAGTTCTTC
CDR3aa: CASSLSSGGLNEQFF

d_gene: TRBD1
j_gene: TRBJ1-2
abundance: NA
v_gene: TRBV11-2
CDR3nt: TGTGCCAGCAGCTATTCCGGGACAGGGAATTCCTATGGCTACACCTTC
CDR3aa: CASSYSGTGNSYGYTF

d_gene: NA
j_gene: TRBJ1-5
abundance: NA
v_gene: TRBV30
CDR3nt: TGTGCCTGGAGTGAGGACTTAAATCAGCCCCAGCATTTT
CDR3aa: CAWSEDLNQPQHF

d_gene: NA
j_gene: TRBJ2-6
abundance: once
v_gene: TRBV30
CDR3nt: TGTGCCTGGAGTGTATGGGGTAGTGGGGCCAACGTCCTGACTTTC
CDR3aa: CAWSVWGSGANVLTF

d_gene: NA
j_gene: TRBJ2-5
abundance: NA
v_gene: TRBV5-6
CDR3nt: TGTGCCAGCAGCCTTTCCAGGTCCCAGTACTTC
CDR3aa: CASSLSRSQYF

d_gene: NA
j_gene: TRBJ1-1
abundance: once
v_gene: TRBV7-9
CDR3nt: TGTGCCAGCAGCTTAGCAGGCCAGACGGCCACTGAAGCTTTCTTT
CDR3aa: CASSLAGQTATEAFF

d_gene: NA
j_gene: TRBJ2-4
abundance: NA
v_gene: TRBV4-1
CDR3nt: TGCGCCAGCAGCCAGTTCCTTGGGCGGAACCTAATACCAAGAAACATTCAGTACTTC
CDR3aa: CASSQFLGRNLIPRNIQYF

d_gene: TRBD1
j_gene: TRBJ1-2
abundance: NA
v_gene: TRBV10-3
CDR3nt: TGTGCCACCGTACGGGGCCTTGGGGACAGCACTTTCTTC
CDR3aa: CATVRGLGDSTFF

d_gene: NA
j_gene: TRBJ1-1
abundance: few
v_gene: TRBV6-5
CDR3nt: TGTGCCAGCAGTGCCGGGAGGACTGAAGCTTTCTTT
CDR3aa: CASSAGRTEAFF

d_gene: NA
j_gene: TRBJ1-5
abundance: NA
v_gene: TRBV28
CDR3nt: TGTGCCAGCAGTCCCCCCACAGGGAGGGATCAGCCCCAGCATTTT
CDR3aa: CASSPPTGRDQPQHF

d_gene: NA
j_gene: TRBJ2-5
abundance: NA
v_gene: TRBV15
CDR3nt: TGTGCCACCAGCAAAGGGTTTCAAGAGACCCAGTACTTC
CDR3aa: CATSKGFQETQYF